This T cell receptor (beta chain) was identified during a study of T cells after posttransplantation cyclophosphamide. Germline V gives CDR1 SEHNR, CDR2 FQNEAQ (reference sequence). The V and J ends lost 5 bases and 10 bases, in that order; junction bases with no gene match: 11. CDR3 length: 16 residues. Produced via immunoSEQ multiplex PCR; TCRdb's table is partial and in-frame only. The sample was found to contain around 7,400 clones, and every one recurs. Treatment was busulfan-fludarabine conditioning, a marrow graft, and cyclophosphamide on days +3 and +4. Study observations and caveats: Donor-recipient repertoire similarity was low at 1-2 months, rising over year one. TRB overlap between skin or GI tissue T cells and blood was limited.

Many counts were recorded for this clone. Antigen: not known. The rearrangement links TRBV7-9 to TRBJ2-1; the match to TRBD2 covers 13 bases. The sample in question was PBMCs, obtained after allogeneic stem cell transplant with posttransplant cyclophosphamide. The sequence was obtained from a male patient aged 50 to 59 who received an allogeneic stem cell transplant from an unrelated donor, was CMV-positive, and had acute GVHD only. Some T cells may be the graft donor's. In nucleotides, the CDR3 is TGTGCCAGCAGCCAACTAACTAGCGGGGGGGCCCGGGAGCAGTTCTTC. Protein product: CASSQLTSGGAREQFF.